These 17 T cell receptor beta chains were sequenced from one sample in a study of blood T cell repertoires in COVID-19. Data came from immunoSEQ multiplex PCR; TCRdb stores just in-frame clones and leaves some out. The table lists approximately 360,000 clones, approximately 89% of them singletons, with 1.5% to 2.5% in the top ten. The sequenced sample was PBMCs or T cells enriched from blood (not recorded which). These receptors all come from a middle-aged man in a cohort exposed to, infected with or recovered from COVID-19 (not recorded which).

The CDR3 sequence: CASSSLAGTSYEQYF. In DNA, the CDR3 is TGCGCCAGCAGCTCACTAGCGGGAACCTCCTACGAGCAGTACTTC. The rearrangement uses TRBV5-1 and TRBJ2-7; 10 bases align to TRBD2. CDR1 is SGHRS, CDR2 YFSETQ, per germline. The CDR3 length is 15 residues. V was clipped by 3 bases and J by 0 bases; unmatched bases: 3. Full variable domain (missing parts from reference TRBV5-1 and TRBJ2-7): KAGVTQTPRYLIKTRGQQVTLSCSPISGHRSVSWYQQTPGQGLQFLFEYFSETQRNKGNFPGRFSGRQFSNSRSEMNVSTLELGDSALYLCASSSLAGTSYEQYFGPGTRLTVT.

The chain joins TRBV9 to TRBJ1-1; TRBD1 aligns across 12 bases. The length of the CDR3 is 16 residues. Germline values: CDR1 SGDLS, CDR2 YYNGEE. The J segment lost 3 bases and the V segment lost 4 bases, leaving 7 bases of the junction unmatched. CDR3 amino acids: CASSPRGDRGHTEAFF. The DNA for the CDR3 is TGTGCCAGCAGCCCCAGGGGGGACAGGGGGCACACTGAAGCTTTCTTT.

The chain carries TRBV5-4 and TRBJ2-7, with 7 bases matching TRBD2. This CDR3 comprises 15 residues. The junction had 10 bases not matched to a gene; V was cut back by 2 bases and J by 5 bases. The germline gives CDR1 SGHNT, CDR2 YYREEE (reference sequence). This CDR3 is CASSFRSGKTDEQYF. CDR3 nucleotides: TGTGCCAGCAGCTTCAGAAGCGGGAAGACGGACGAGCAGTACTTC. The whole variable domain, filled in from reference TRBV5-4 and TRBJ2-7, reads ETGVTQSPTHLIKTRGQQVTLRCSSQSGHNTVSWYQQALGQGPQFIFQYYREEENGRGNFPPRFSGLQFPNYSSELNVNALELDDSALYLCASSFRSGKTDEQYFGPGTRLTVT.

The chain recombines TRBV28 with TRBJ1-3, with D maybe TRBD1 (6 bases). CDR3 size: 15 residues. Deletions cut 4 bases from V and 7 bases from J, with 17 bases between. The germline CDR1 and CDR2 sequences are MDHEN and SYDVKM. The CDR3 DNA reads TGTGCCAGCAGTTCCCCGCAGGGGCGGTCGAACACCATATATTTT. Translating gives CASSSPQGRSNTIYF. The full variable domain, completed using reference TRBV28 and TRBJ1-3, is DVKVTQSSRYLVKRTGEKVFLECVQDMDHENMFWYRQDPGLGLRLIYFSYDVKMKEKGDIPEGYSVSREKKERFSLILESASTNQTSMYLCASSSPQGRSNTIYFGEGSWLTVV.

This sequence joins TRBV6-5 and TRBJ1-1; 9 nucleotides line up with TRBD1. Trimming took 5 bases from V and 2 from J; bases not matched to a gene: 6. The CDR3 contains 15 residues. Germline V gene sequence: CDR1 MNHEY, CDR2 SVGAGI. The CDR3 sequence: CASSTPGQGNTEAFF. Written as DNA, the CDR3 is TGTGCCAGCAGTACACCGGGACAGGGAAACACTGAAGCTTTCTTT.

The J gene is TRBJ2-1, the V gene TRBV24-1; 7 bases line up with TRBD1. The CDR3 spans 14 residues. Germline V CDR1 and CDR2: KGHDR, SFDVKD. J gave up 5 bases and V 10 bases, and 10 bases lay outside the gene matches. Written as DNA, the CDR3 is TGTGCCACTCAAAATACAGGGGAAAACAATGAGCAGTTCTTC. It codes for CATQNTGENNEQFF.

The V and J genes are TRBV30 and TRBJ2-1, with D hard to call. The CDR3 is made up of 11 amino acids. V was pared by 5 bases and J by 5 bases, with 7 bases between. Germline loops: CDR1 GTSNPN, CDR2 SVGIG (reference sequence). CDR3: CAWVNHNEQFF. As DNA, the CDR3 is TGTGCCTGGGTTAATCACAATGAGCAGTTCTTC.

The V call is TRBV7-3, the J call TRBJ2-1, with TRBD2 matching 8 bases. The CDR3 runs to 15 residues. CDR1 and CDR2 from the germline V gene are SGHTA and FQGTGA. Trimming cost V 2 bases and J 8 bases; bases outside gene matches: 8. The CDR3 sequence: CASSLEAGVQDEQFF. The CDR3 coding sequence is TGTGCCAGCAGCTTAGAAGCGGGAGTGCAGGATGAGCAGTTCTTC. The full variable domain, in which reference TRBV7-3 and TRBJ2-1 provide the parts outside the CDR3, is GAGVSQTPSNKVTEKGKYVELRCDPISGHTALYWYRQSLGQGPEFLIYFQGTGAADDSGLPNDRFFAVRPEGSVSTLKIQRTERGDSAVYLCASSLEAGVQDEQFFGPGTRLTVL.

CDR3 amino acids: CASSLTRPYNEQFF. Here the CDR3 DNA reads TGTGCCAGCAGTTTGACTCGCCCCTACAATGAGCAGTTCTTC. The chain carries TRBV27 and TRBJ2-1, with unresolved D. V shed 3 bases and J shed 2 bases, with 8 bases lying between them. The CDR3 totals 14 residues. Per the germline V gene, CDR1 is MNHEY and CDR2 is SMNVEV (reference sequence).

The V call is TRBV6-5, the J call TRBJ2-7; D might be TRBD2 (7 bases). Germline V gives CDR1 MNHEY, CDR2 SVGAGI. V was pared by 0 bases and J by 3 bases, with 12 bases between. The CDR3 length is 15 residues. The CDR3 here is CASSYSVGGGYEQYF. CDR3 DNA: TGTGCCAGCAGTTACTCCGTAGGGGGGGGCTACGAGCAGTACTTC.

The chain combines TRBV25-1 with TRBJ2-5, with 7 nucleotides matching TRBD1. After removal of 2 bases from V and 5 bases from J, the junction contained 8 bases not matched to a gene. The CDR3 consists of 15 residues. The V gene's germline CDR1 is MGHDK and CDR2 SYGVNS. In DNA, the CDR3 is TGTGCCAGCAGTGAAGGACAGGTTTATTTGGAGACCCAGTACTTC. Its translation is CASSEGQVYLETQYF.

CDR3 residues: CASSFRESSYEQYF. CDR3 sequence (DNA): TGTGCCAGCAGCTTTCGCGAGAGTTCCTACGAGCAGTACTTC. This sequence joins TRBV7-9 and TRBJ2-7, with unresolved D. Germline assignment: CDR1 SEHNR and CDR2 FQNEAQ (reference sequence). The length of the CDR3 is 14 residues. Trimming took 3 bases from V and 1 from J, leaving 10 bases between them.

In its sample, this clone was seen once. The chain couples TRBV3-1 (or the pseudogene TRBV3-2) to TRBJ1-5; D is undetermined. Trimming stripped 3 bases from V and 4 bases from J, with 7 bases between. Germline V gives CDR1 LGHDT, CDR2 YNNKEL (reference sequence). The CDR3 length is 13 residues. This CDR3 reads CASSHAGNQPQHF. CDR3 coding DNA: TGTGCCAGCAGCCATGCGGGGAATCAGCCCCAGCATTTT.

The gene calls are TRBV9 and TRBJ2-1; 7 nucleotides match TRBD2. Trimming removed 5 bases from V and 1 base from J; junction bases left unmatched: 12. Germline V CDR1 and CDR2: SGDLS, YYNGEE. The CDR3 totals 17 residues. The CDR3 protein is CASRREGGSGSYNEQFF. CDR3 nucleotide sequence: TGTGCCAGCAGAAGAGAGGGCGGGAGCGGGTCCTACAATGAGCAGTTCTTC.

The rearrangement joins TRBV12-5 to TRBJ2-2; 7 positions match TRBD2. The trim removed 0 bases at V and 5 bases at J, leaving 9 bases unmatched. The CDR3 sequence is 17 residues long. Germline-derived CDR1 and CDR2 are LGHNT and FRNRAP. The CDR3 loop reads CASGLVLGGGRTGELFF. CDR3 coding DNA: TGTGCTAGTGGTTTGGTACTTGGGGGAGGGAGAACCGGGGAGCTGTTTTTT.

The chain recombines TRBV18 with TRBJ1-6; 11 nucleotides line up with TRBD1. The CDR3 is made up of 15 amino acids. CDR1 is KGHSH and CDR2 is LQKENI in the germline V gene. V lost 6 bases to trimming and J lost 8 bases; unmatched junction nucleotides: 6. CDR3 sequence reads: CASSAGTGGDSPLHF. CDR3 DNA: TGTGCCAGCTCGGCCGGGACAGGGGGGGATTCACCCCTCCACTTT.

This clone appeared a single time. The CDR3 DNA is TGTGCCAGTAGTATGTCTGTCAGGGACACTGAAGCTTTCTTT. Protein sequence: CASSMSVRDTEAFF. The rearrangement links TRBV19 to TRBJ1-1, with D perhaps matching TRBD1 (5 bases). The CDR3 extends over 14 amino acids. CDR1 and CDR2 from the germline V gene are LNHDA and SQIVND (reference sequence). Trimming removed 3 bases from V and 3 bases from J, with 11 bases in between.